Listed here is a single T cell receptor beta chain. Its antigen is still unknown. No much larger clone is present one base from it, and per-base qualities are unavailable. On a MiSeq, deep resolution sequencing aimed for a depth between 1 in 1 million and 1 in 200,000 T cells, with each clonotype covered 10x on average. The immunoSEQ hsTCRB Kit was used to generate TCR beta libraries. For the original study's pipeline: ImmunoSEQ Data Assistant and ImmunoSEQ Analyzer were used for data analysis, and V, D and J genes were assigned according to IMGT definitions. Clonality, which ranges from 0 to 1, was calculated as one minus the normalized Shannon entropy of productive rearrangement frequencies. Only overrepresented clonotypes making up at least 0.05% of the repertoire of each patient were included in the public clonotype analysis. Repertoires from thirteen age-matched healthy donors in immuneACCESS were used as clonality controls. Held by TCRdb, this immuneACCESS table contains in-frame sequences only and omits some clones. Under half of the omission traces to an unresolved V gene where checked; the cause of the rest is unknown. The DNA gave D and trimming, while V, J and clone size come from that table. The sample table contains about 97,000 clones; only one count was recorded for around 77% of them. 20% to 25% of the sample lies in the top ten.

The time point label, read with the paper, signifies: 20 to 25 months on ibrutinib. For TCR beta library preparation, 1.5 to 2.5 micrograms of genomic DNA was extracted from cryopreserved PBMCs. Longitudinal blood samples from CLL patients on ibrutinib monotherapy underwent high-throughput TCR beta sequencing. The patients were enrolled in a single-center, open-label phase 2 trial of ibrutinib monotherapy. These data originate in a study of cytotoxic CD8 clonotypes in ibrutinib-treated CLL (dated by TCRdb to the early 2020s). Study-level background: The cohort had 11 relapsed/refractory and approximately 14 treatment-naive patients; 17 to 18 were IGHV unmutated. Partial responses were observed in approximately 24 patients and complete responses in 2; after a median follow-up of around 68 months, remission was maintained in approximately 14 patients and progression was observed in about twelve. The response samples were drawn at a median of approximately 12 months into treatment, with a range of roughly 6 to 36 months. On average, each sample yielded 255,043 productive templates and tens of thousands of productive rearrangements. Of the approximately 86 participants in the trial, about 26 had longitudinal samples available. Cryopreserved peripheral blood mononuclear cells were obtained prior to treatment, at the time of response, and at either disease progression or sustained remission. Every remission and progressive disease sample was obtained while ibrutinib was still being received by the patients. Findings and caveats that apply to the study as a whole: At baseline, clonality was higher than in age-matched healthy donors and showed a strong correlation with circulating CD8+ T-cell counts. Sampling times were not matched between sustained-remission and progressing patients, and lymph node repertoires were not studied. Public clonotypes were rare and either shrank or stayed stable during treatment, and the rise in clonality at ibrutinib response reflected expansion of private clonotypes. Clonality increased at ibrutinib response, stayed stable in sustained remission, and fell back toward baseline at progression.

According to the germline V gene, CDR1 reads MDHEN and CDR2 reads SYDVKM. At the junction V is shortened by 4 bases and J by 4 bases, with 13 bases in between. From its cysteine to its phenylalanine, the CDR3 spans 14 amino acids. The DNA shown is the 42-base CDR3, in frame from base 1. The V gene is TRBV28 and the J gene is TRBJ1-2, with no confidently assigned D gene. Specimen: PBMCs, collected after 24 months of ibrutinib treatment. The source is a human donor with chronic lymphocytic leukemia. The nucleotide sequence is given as TGTGCCAGCAGTTACTCTGCTGGGAGCTATGGCTACACCTTC. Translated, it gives CASSYSAGSYGYTF.